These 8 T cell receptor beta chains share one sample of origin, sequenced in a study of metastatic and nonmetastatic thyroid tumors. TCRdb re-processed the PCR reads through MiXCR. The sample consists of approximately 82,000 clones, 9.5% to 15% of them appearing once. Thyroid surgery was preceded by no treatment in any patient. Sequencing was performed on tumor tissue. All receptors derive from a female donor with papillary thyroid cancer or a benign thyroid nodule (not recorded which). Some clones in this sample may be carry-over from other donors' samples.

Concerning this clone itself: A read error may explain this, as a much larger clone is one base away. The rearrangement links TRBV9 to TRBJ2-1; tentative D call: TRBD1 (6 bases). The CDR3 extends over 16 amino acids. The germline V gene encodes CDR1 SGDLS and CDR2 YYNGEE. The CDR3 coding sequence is TGTGCCAGCAGCGTAAATCCGCAGGGGCAGTACAATAAGCAGTTCTTC. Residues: CASSVNPQGQYNKQFF.

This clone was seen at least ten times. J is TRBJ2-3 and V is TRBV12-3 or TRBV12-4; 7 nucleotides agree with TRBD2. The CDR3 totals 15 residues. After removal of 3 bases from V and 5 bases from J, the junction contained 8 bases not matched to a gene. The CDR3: CASSLGWEGLDTQYF. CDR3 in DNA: TGTGCCAGCAGTTTGGGGTGGGAGGGATTAGATACGCAGTATTTT.

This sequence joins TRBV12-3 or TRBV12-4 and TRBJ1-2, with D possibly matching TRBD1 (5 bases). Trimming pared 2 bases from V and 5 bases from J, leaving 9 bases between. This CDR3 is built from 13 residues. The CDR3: CASSLSGAYGYTF. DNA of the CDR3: TGTGCCAGCAGTTTATCCGGGGCATATGGCTACACCTTC.

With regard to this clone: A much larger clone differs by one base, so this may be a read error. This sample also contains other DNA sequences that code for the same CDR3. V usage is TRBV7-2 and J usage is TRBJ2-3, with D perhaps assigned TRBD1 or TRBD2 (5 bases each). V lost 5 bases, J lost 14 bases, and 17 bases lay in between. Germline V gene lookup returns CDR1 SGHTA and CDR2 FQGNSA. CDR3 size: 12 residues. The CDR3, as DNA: TGTGCCAGCAGCCCAGGGAGCGGTGGGGTGTATTTT. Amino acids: CASSPGSGGVYF.

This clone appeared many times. The CDR3 loop reads CASSVAGGVGNEQFF. DNA for the CDR3: TGTGCCAGCAGCGTAGCGGGAGGGGTGGGAAATGAGCAGTTCTTC. The J gene is TRBJ2-1, the V gene TRBV9, with 8 bases that match TRBD2. The CDR3 sequence is 15 residues long. V trimming: 0 bases; J trimming: 7 bases; junction bases outside the gene matches: 6. Germline CDR1 reads SGDLS; CDR2 reads YYNGEE. Looking up the rest from reference TRBV9 and TRBJ2-1 gives the full variable domain: DSGVTQTPKHLITATGQRVTLRCSPRSGDLSVYWYQQSLDQGLQFLIQYYNGEERAKGNILERFSAQQFPDLHSELNLSSLELGDSALYFCASSVAGGVGNEQFFGPGTRLTVL.

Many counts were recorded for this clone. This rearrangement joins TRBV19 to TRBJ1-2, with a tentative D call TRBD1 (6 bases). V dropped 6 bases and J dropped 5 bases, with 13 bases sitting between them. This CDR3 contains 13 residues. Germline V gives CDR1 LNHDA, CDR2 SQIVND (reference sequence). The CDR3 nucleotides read TGTGCCAGTAGGCCCGGGACATCATATGGCTACACCTTC. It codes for CASRPGTSYGYTF.

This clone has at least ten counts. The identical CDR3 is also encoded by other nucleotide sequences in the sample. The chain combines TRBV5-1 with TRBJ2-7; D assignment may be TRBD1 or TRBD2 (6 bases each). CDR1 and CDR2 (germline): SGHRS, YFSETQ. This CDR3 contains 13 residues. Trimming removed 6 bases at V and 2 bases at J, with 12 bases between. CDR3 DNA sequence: TGCGCCAGCACTGGGGGGACAACCTACGAGCAGTACTTC. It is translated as CASTGGTTYEQYF. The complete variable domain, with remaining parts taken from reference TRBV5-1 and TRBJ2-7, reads KAGVTQTPRYLIKTRGQQVTLSCSPISGHRSVSWYQQTPGQGLQFLFEYFSETQRNKGNFPGRFSGRQFSNSRSEMNVSTLELGDSALYLCASTGGTTYEQYFGPGTRLTVT.

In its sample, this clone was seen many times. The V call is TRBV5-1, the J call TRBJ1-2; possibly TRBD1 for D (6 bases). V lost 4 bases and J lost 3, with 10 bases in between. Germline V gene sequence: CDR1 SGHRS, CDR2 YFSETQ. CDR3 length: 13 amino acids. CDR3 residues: CASSVGGDYGYTF. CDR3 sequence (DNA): TGCGCCAGCAGCGTAGGGGGGGACTATGGCTACACCTTC.